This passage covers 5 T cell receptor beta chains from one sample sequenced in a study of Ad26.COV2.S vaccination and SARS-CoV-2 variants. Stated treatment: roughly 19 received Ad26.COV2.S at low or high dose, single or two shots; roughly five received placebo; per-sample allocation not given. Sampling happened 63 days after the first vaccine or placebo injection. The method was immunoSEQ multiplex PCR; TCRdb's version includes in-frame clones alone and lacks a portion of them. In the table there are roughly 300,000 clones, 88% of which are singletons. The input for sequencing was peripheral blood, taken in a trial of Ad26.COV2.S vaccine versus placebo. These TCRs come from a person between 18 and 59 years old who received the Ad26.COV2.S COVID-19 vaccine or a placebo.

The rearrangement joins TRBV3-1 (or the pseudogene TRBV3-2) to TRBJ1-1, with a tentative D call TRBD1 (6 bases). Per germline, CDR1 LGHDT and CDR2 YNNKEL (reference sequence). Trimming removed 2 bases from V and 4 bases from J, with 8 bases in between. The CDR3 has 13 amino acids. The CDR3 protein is CASSQTGTTEAFF. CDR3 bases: TGTGCCAGCAGCCAAACAGGGACCACTGAAGCTTTCTTT.

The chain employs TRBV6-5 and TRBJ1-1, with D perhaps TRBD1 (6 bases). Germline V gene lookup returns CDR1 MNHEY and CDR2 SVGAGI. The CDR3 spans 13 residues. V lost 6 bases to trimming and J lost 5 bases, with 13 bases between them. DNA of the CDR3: TGTGCCAGCAGCCTAACAGGGACTACTGAAGCTTTCTTT. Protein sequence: CASSLTGTTEAFF.

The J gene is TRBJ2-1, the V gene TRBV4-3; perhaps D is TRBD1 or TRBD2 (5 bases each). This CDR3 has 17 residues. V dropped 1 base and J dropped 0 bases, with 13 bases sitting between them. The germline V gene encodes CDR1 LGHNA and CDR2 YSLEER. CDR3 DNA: TGCGCCAGCAGCCAAGGGGGCGGGCTGAGCTCCTACAATGAGCAGTTCTTC. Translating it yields CASSQGGGLSSYNEQFF.

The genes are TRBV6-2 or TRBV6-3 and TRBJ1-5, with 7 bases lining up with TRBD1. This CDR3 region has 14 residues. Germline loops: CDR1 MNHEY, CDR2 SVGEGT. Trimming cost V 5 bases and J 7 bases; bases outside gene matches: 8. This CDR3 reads CASSLTGVRQPQHF. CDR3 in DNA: TGTGCCAGCAGTCTAACAGGGGTGAGGCAGCCCCAGCATTTT.

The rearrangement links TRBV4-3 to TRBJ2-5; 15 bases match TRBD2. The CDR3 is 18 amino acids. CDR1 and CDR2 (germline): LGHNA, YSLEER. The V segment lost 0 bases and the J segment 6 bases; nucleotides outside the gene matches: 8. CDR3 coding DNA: TGCGCCAGCAGCCAAGATTGGGGACTAGCGGGGGGTTTGAAGACCCAGTACTTC. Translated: CASSQDWGLAGGLKTQYF.